The 7 T cell receptor beta chains in this list originate from one sample, sequenced in a study of CD8 T cells in ankylosing spondylitis. Study-level findings and limits: Roughly eight highly homologous variants made up a TCR beta motif that seemed to typify ankylosing spondylitis blood.

These receptors lack a known antigen. MiXCR was run by TCRdb on the 5' RACE reads, yielding one entry per CDR3 protein. The sample lists hundreds of thousands of distinct CDR3 sequences; roughly 12% were seen once. The sequencing input was blood, either unsorted or a sorted T cell fraction (not recorded which). The receptor set was obtained from a male donor with ankylosing spondylitis.

This clonotype was observed a few times. The rearrangement joins TRBV25-1 to TRBJ2-7, with a possible D match to TRBD1 (5 bases). The CDR3 runs to 15 residues. V gave up 7 bases and J gave up 3 bases, with 19 bases separating them. Germline V gene lookup returns CDR1 MGHDK and CDR2 SYGVNS. CDR3 amino acids: CASILKGQGYYEQYF. As DNA, the CDR3 is TGTGCCAGCATATTAAAGGGGCAGGGTTACTACGAGCAGTACTTC.

This clonotype was detected a few times. The chain has TRBV5-5 and TRBJ2-2; D might be TRBD2 (6 bases). CDR3 length: 17 amino acids. The germline V gene has CDR1 SGHKS and CDR2 YYEKEE (reference sequence). V was trimmed by 1 base and J by 2 bases, leaving 15 bases between them. The CDR3 DNA follows: TGTGCCAGCAGCTTGCGGTTGAGCGGGCATAACACCGGGGAGCTGTTTTTT. Translated: CASSLRLSGHNTGELFF.

The sample holds a few counts of this clonotype. The rearrangement uses TRBV6-1 and TRBJ2-5; possible D gene TRBD1, 6 bases. The ends were cut back, 6 bases at V and 5 bases at J, with 22 bases in the middle. This CDR3 comprises 16 residues. Germline V gene data show CDR1 as MNHNS and CDR2 as SASEGT. The CDR3 sequence: CASRSGRFDRGETQYF. The CDR3 DNA follows: TGTGCCAGCAGGTCGGGACGGTTCGATAGGGGGGAGACCCAGTACTTC.

The rearrangement uses TRBV5-4 and TRBJ2-7; 7 bases map to TRBD2. Trimming took 2 bases from V and 0 from J; bases not matched to a gene: 5. Germline V gives CDR1 SGHNT, CDR2 YYREEE (reference sequence). The CDR3 consists of 15 residues. DNA of the CDR3: TGTGCCAGCAGCTTTAGCGGGTTGAGCTCCTACGAGCAGTACTTC. Its translation is CASSFSGLSSYEQYF.

This clonotype was counted a few times. The chain uses TRBV19 and TRBJ1-1; D is possibly TRBD1 (5 bases). CDR1 is LNHDA, CDR2 SQIVND, per germline (reference sequence). Trimming removed 5 bases at V and 0 bases at J, with 10 bases between. The CDR3 spans 14 residues. DNA for the CDR3: TGTGCCAGTAGTCGACAGACTCTGAACACTGAAGCTTTCTTT. Encoded protein: CASSRQTLNTEAFF. The full variable domain, completed using reference TRBV19 and TRBJ1-1, is DGGITQSPKYLFRKEGQNVTLSCEQNLNHDAMYWYRQDPGQGLRLIYYSQIVNDFQKGDIAEGYSVSREKKESFPLTVTSAQKNPTAFYLCASSRQTLNTEAFFGQGTRLTVV.

V is TRBV10-3 and J is TRBJ2-1; the D call may be TRBD1 or TRBD2 (5 bases each). The V end lost 10 bases, the J end lost 5 bases, and 18 bases lay between the germline ends. Germline V gene sequence: CDR1 ENHRY, CDR2 SYGVKD. The CDR3 extends over 14 amino acids. The CDR3 coding sequence is TGTGCCACCAGAACCGGGACCGCAGACAATGAGCAGTTCTTC. It is translated as CATRTGTADNEQFF.

This clonotype occurred a few times. This chain joins TRBV7-2 and TRBJ2-1; 9 bases fit TRBD2. Losses at the gene ends were 5 bases for V and 4 bases for J; bases not matched to a gene: 9. CDR1 SGHTA and CDR2 FQGNSA come from the germline V gene. The CDR3 spans 16 residues. The CDR3 sequence is CASSRSGSLRYNEQFF. In DNA form, the CDR3 reads TGTGCCAGCAGCCGTAGCGGGAGTTTAAGGTACAATGAGCAGTTCTTC.